These 23 T cell receptor beta chains share one sample of origin, sequenced in a study of cytomegalovirus exposure and HLA in healthy donors. The primer mix had 60 Vbeta and 13 Jbeta primers. TCRdb's table, derived via immunoSEQ multiplex PCR, lists solely in-frame clones and lacks some. The sample consists of about 160,000 clones, about three quarters of them appearing once. Material for sequencing was PBMCs. These receptors came from a woman aged 45-60 years in good health and CMV-seropositive.

This chain connects TRBV2 to TRBJ1-2; tentative D call: TRBD1 (5 bases). The CDR3 covers 15 residues. Germline lookup yields CDR1 SNHLY and CDR2 FYNNEI. V dropped 6 bases and J dropped 8 bases, with 22 bases sitting between them. CDR3 coding DNA: TGTGCCAGCAGCGACAGAGCCCGAAAGTCCGAGGGCTACACCTTC. It codes for CASSDRARKSEGYTF.

The chain employs TRBV29-1 and TRBJ2-3; 10 bases are a match to TRBD1. The CDR3 is 14 residues long. From germline, CDR1 is SQVTM and CDR2 ANQGSEA. V lost 6 bases to trimming and J lost 4 bases; unmatched junction nucleotides: 7. CDR3 protein: CSVKDRGRSDTQYF. DNA for the CDR3: TGCAGCGTAAAAGACAGGGGGCGGTCAGATACGCAGTATTTT.

The chain recombines TRBV12-1 with TRBJ1-5; the DNA was not compared with TRBD1, the D call given in the table. TRBV12-1 is flagged as a pseudogene. The CDR3 runs 15 residues. The CDR3 DNA is TGTGCCAGCAGCTTTGGGAGCTACAGGGACCAGCCCCAGCATTTT. It is translated as CASSFGSYRDQPQHF.

The chain links TRBV19 to TRBJ1-4; 7 nucleotides align to TRBD1. Trimming at V came to 6 bases and at J to 2 bases, leaving 3 bases not matched to a gene. The CDR3 is 14 amino acids. Germline V lookup: CDR1 LNHDA, CDR2 SQIVND (reference sequence). The CDR3 DNA reads as TGTGCCAGTAGCCCGACAGGGACTAATGAAAAACTGTTTTTT. It is translated as CASSPTGTNEKLFF.

In its sample, this clone was seen a few times. The chain joins TRBV11-2 to TRBJ2-7, with D possibly matching TRBD1 (6 bases). This CDR3 is 17 amino acids long. Trimming shortened V by 5 bases and J by 2 bases, and 22 bases separated the two germline ends. Germline lookup yields CDR1 SGHAT and CDR2 FQNNGV. The DNA of the CDR3 is TGTGCCAGCAGCATCCTGACCGGGACACGTACAACCTACGAGCAGTACTTC. Protein product: CASSILTGTRTTYEQYF.

The gene calls are TRBV28 and TRBJ2-7; possible D gene TRBD1, 5 bases. The germline V gene encodes CDR1 MDHEN and CDR2 SYDVKM. V lost 3 bases and J lost 3, with 9 bases in between. CDR3 length equals 13 residues. DNA for the CDR3: TGTGCCAGCAGTTTTGAGCAGGGCTACGAGCAGTACTTC. It yields the protein CASSFEQGYEQYF.

This sequence joins TRBV2 and TRBJ1-5; the match to TRBD1 covers 10 bases. Losses at the gene ends were 3 bases for V and 7 bases for J; bases not matched to a gene: 6. The CDR3 is 15 amino acids. From germline, CDR1 is SNHLY and CDR2 FYNNEI. The CDR3 nucleotides read TGTGCCAGCAGTGAGTCCGGGACAGGGGAGCAGCCCCAGCATTTT. As protein: CASSESGTGEQPQHF.

The chain has TRBV28 and TRBJ1-6; 9 bases map to TRBD1. V dropped 8 bases and J dropped 0; count of bases not matched to a gene: 5. CDR1 and CDR2 from the germline V gene are MDHEN and SYDVKM. The CDR3 totals 16 residues. The CDR3 nucleotides are TGTGCCAGCGTCGGGACAGGGAGCTCCTATAATTCACCCCTCCACTTT. Protein product: CASVGTGSSYNSPLHF.

This clone has more than one count but fewer than ten. The chain carries TRBV5-3 and TRBJ2-1; 9 nucleotides align to TRBD2. TRBV5-3 is an ORF for which the function is uncertain. V was pared by 3 bases and J by 0 bases, with 4 bases of the junction left unmatched. The CDR3 loop spans 16 amino acids. The CDR3 DNA follows: TGTGCCAGAAGCTGGTGTAGCGGGAGCTCCTACAATGAGCAGTTCTTC. Translated: CARSWCSGSSYNEQFF.

V gene TRBV4-2 combines with J gene TRBJ1-3; D unresolved. V lost 4 bases to trimming and J lost 0 bases, with 10 bases between them. Germline loops: CDR1 LGHNA, CDR2 YNFKEQ. The CDR3 has 15 amino acids. The DNA of the CDR3 is TGTGCCAGCAGCCCGGGTCAGAGCTCTGGAAACACCATATATTTT. Residues: CASSPGQSSGNTIYF.

The rearrangement joins TRBV7-2 to TRBJ2-5; no reliable D call. Per the germline V gene, CDR1 is SGHTA and CDR2 is FQGNSA. V lost 6 bases and J 1 base, leaving 12 bases between the germline ends. This CDR3 comprises 14 residues. The chain's CDR3 is CASSTSFGQETQYF. CDR3 nucleotides: TGTGCCAGCAGTACGAGTTTTGGCCAAGAGACCCAGTACTTC.

The chain employs TRBV19 and TRBJ2-2, with 7 nucleotides matching TRBD1. The CDR3 loop spans 14 amino acids. V was clipped by 7 bases and J by 3 bases; unmatched bases: 5. The germline V gene encodes CDR1 LNHDA and CDR2 SQIVND (reference sequence). The CDR3 bases are TGTGCCAGTACCCGACAGGGATACACCGGGGAGCTGTTTTTT. It is translated as CASTRQGYTGELFF.

This clone was observed a handful of times. CDR3: CASNLGDRGGEQYF. The CDR3 region has the DNA TGTGCCAGCAACTTGGGAGACAGGGGAGGCGAGCAGTACTTC. The chain has TRBV28 and TRBJ2-7, with 8 bases lining up with TRBD1. Unmatched junction bases numbered 11, after V lost 7 bases and J lost 6 bases. The CDR3 contains 14 residues. CDR1 and CDR2 from the germline V gene are MDHEN and SYDVKM.

The CDR3 here is CASRAIRDTGYEQYF. For the CDR3, the DNA is TGTGCCAGCAGGGCCATCCGGGACACTGGCTACGAGCAGTACTTC. The J gene is TRBJ2-7, the V gene TRBV11-2, with D perhaps matching TRBD1 (6 bases). Germline V CDR1 and CDR2: SGHAT, FQNNGV. The CDR3 totals 15 residues. Deletions cut 6 bases from V and 3 bases from J, with 18 bases between.

The J gene is TRBJ1-1, the V gene TRBV5-8, with 7 bases lining up with TRBD1. Germline trimming cut 0 bases from V and 0 bases from J; bases unmatched to any gene: 2. Germline V CDR1 and CDR2: SGHTS, YDEGEE. The CDR3 is made up of 15 amino acids. CDR3 nucleotide sequence: TGTGCCAGCAGCTTGGGACAGGGAGTGAACACTGAAGCTTTCTTT. It is translated as CASSLGQGVNTEAFF.

The J gene is TRBJ1-1, the V gene TRBV7-9; no reliable D call. Germline CDR1 is SEHNR and CDR2 is FQNEAQ (reference sequence). The CDR3 has 13 residues. The V gene lost 2 bases and the J gene lost 8 bases, with 12 bases spanning the gap. This CDR3 reads CASSLRMGGEAFF. DNA of the CDR3: TGTGCCAGCAGCTTAAGAATGGGAGGAGAAGCTTTCTTT.

This chain joins TRBV4-1 and TRBJ2-7; 10 bases agree with TRBD2. This CDR3 is built from 16 residues. V lost 0 bases and J lost 2; bases outside the gene matches: 4. Germline loops: CDR1 MGHRA, CDR2 YSYEKL. The CDR3, as DNA: TGCGCCAGCAGCCAAGATTCCCTAGCGGGGGCCTACGAGCAGTACTTC. Encoded protein: CASSQDSLAGAYEQYF.

The rearrangement joins TRBV6-5 to TRBJ2-1, with D perhaps TRBD2 (5 bases). V was trimmed by 5 bases and J by 1 base, leaving 12 bases between them. Germline values: CDR1 MNHEY, CDR2 SVGAGI. The CDR3 runs 15 residues. DNA of the CDR3: TGTGCCAGCAGTAACCTAGCAGGTTCCTACAATGAGCAGTTCTTC. It codes for CASSNLAGSYNEQFF.

The rearrangement links TRBV5-1 to TRBJ1-4; 7 bases match TRBD1. Losses at the gene ends were 4 bases for V and 11 bases for J; bases not matched to a gene: 8. The germline CDR1 and CDR2 sequences are SGHRS and YFSETQ. The CDR3 consists of 13 residues. The CDR3 DNA is TGCGCCAGCAGCATCGGACAGGAGGGGAAACTGTTTTTT. Residues: CASSIGQEGKLFF.

The gene calls are TRBV7-2 and TRBJ1-2; the D gene is possibly TRBD1 (6 bases). Trimming took 5 bases from V and 3 from J, leaving 16 bases between them. Per the germline V gene, CDR1 is SGHTA and CDR2 is FQGNSA. The CDR3 runs to 15 residues. In DNA, the CDR3 is TGTGCCAGCAGCCCGCGGTCGAGGACAGACTATGGCTACACCTTC. Protein: CASSPRSRTDYGYTF.

The chain combines TRBV5-1 with TRBJ2-1; no clear D gene. The CDR3 totals 11 residues. Trimming removed 2 bases from V and 8 bases from J, with 5 bases in between. Germline CDR1 and CDR2: SGHRS and YFSETQ. The CDR3 DNA reads TGCGCCAGCAGCTTAGCCGATGAGCAGTTCTTC. It codes for CASSLADEQFF.

The chain couples TRBV7-9 to TRBJ2-7; TRBD2 might be the D (5 bases). Deletions cut 5 bases from V and 0 bases from J, with 14 bases between. The CDR3 loop spans 15 amino acids. CDR1 is SEHNR and CDR2 is FQNEAQ in the germline V gene (reference sequence). The chain's CDR3 is CASSLQRGISYEQYF. In DNA, the CDR3 is TGTGCCAGCAGCCTCCAGAGAGGGATCTCCTACGAGCAGTACTTC.

V usage is TRBV2 and J usage is TRBJ2-3; D is perhaps TRBD2 (7 bases). Germline values: CDR1 SNHLY, CDR2 FYNNEI. The CDR3 has 15 residues. Trimming pared 3 bases from V and 3 bases from J, leaving 13 bases between. Written as DNA, the CDR3 is TGTGCCAGCAGTGAGGGAGGGGGTGAGACAGATACGCAGTATTTT. It specifies CASSEGGGETDTQYF.